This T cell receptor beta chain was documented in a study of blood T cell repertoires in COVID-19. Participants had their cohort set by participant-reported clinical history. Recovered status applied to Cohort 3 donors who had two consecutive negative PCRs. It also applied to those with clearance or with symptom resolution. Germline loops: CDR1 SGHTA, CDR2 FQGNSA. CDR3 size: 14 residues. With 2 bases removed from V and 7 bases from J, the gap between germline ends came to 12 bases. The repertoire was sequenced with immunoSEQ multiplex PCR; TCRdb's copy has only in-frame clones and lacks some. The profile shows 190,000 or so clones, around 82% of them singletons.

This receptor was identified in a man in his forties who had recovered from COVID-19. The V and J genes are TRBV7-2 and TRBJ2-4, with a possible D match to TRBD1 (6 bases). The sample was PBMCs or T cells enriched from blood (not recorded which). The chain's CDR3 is CASSLWGQGNIQYF. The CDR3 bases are TGTGCCAGCAGCTTATGGGGCCAGGGGAACATTCAGTACTTC.